This T cell receptor beta chain was documented in a study of blood T cell repertoires in COVID-19 (dated by TCRdb to the early 2020s). Study-level background: Samples from collaborators originated in the United States, Italy and Spain and spanned both the acute and convalescent phases of COVID-19. The material from the prospective study consisted of cDNA or gDNA derived from T cells, B-cell-depleted T cells, or PBMCs. The dataset comprised deeply sampled blood TCRbeta repertoires from subjects exposed to, actively infected with, or recovered from COVID-19. The repertoires were released in a freely available public database meant as a resource for research on the immune response to SARS-CoV-2. The samples were drawn from the first 160 participants of the ongoing ImmuneRACE study and from roughly 1,300 subjects provided by 6 global collaborators. The sample metadata nearly always contained a de-identified subject ID, COVID-19 status, age in years and sex. Where available, HLA class I and class II types were taken from metadata supplied by the sample provider and were not determined by assay-based typing.

The immunoSEQ Assay, a bias-controlled multiplex PCR, was used to amplify TCRbeta CDR3 regions from genomic DNA. The published analysis was carried out like this. Nucleated cell counts per sample were estimated from amplification of reference gene primers within the assay. Sequence reads were collapsed and filtered to measure the absolute abundance of every unique TCRbeta CDR3 rearrangement. For each sample, productive Simpson clonality was calculated as the square root of Simpson's diversity index across productive rearrangements. The clones in this table, taken by TCRdb from immuneACCESS, are in-frame only. Not every clone is retained; where verified, under half of the shortfall comes from an unresolved V gene, and the cause of the rest is unknown. That table supplies the V and J calls and clone size; D and trimming were determined from the DNA. Across this sample there are more than 150,000 clones, with around 83% seen only once. The ten top clones hold approximately 6.1% of the sample.

Beyond this particular receptor, the publication reports: The amount of clinical and demographic metadata varied by source and participant and was provided uncurated.

Via the germline V gene (reference sequence), CDR1 is LNHDA and CDR2 SQIVND. The CDR3 numbers 15 residues from cysteine through phenylalanine. Of all the DNA, just the CDR3 is kept, 45 bases in frame from base 1. Relative to germline, V is missing 9 bases and J is missing 6 bases, with 13 bases of the junction outside any gene match. Note on this clone: The target of this receptor is not known. No base-level quality is on record; no much larger clone is a single base apart.

Whole blood was collected in K2EDTA tubes by collaborating institutions according to the institutions' own protocols. Collaborator samples were shipped for TCRbeta analysis as frozen whole blood, isolated PBMCs, or DNA extracted from either sample type. The sequencing input was peripheral blood. Recombination connected TRBV19 to TRBJ2-1, with 8 central nucleotides matching TRBD2. The sequence was obtained from a woman between 35 and 50 years old with acute or convalescent COVID-19. The nucleotide sequence reads as follows: TGTGCCAGCTATACCGGGACTAGTGCACCCAATGAGCAGTTCTTC. It translates to CASYTGTSAPNEQFF. The variable domain in full, with residues beyond the CDR3 obtained from the reference TRBV19 and TRBJ2-1 genes, is DGGITQSPKYLFRKEGQNVTLSCEQNLNHDAMYWYRQDPGQGLRLIYYSQIVNDFQKGDIAEGYSVSREKKESFPLTVTSAQKNPTAFYLCASYTGTSAPNEQFFGPGTRLTVL.